This TCR beta chain appears in the sequencing data of a study of blood T cells in healthy people across ages. There are 14 residues in the CDR3. Germline V gene data show CDR1 as SQVTM and CDR2 as ANQGSEA. In terms of origin and age, donors were healthy Caucasian individuals from Russia aged about 6 to 90. Combining a sample-barcoded 5' primer with a J-beta primer mix, a second PCR ran for about 7 to 11 cycles. Via MiXCR, TCRdb re-called the 5' RACE reads, giving one row per CDR3 protein. Of 700,000 or so distinct CDR3 sequences in the sample, roughly 43% are singletons; the top ten hold 25% to 30%. V usage is TRBV29-1 and J usage is TRBJ1-1, with D possibly TRBD1 on 5 matching bases. Sample: blood. The receptor was derived from an elderly man in good health. CDR3 sequence (DNA): TGCAGACGGTCGGGGGGGAAAAGGAACACTGAAGCTTTCTTT. Amino acid sequence: CRRSGGKRNTEAFF.